What follows are 18 T cell receptor beta chains derived from one specimen sequenced in a study of cytomegalovirus exposure and HLA in healthy donors. The repertoire was sequenced with immunoSEQ multiplex PCR; TCRdb's copy has only in-frame clones and lacks some. The sample yields approximately 88,000 clones, 95% to 96% seen once. Sequenced: PBMCs. The receptors originated from a woman aged 18-29 years in good health and CMV-seronegative.

The chain has TRBV5-4 and TRBJ2-2; TRBD1 matches at 9 bases. J lost 0 bases, V lost 6 bases, and 3 bases had no gene match. There are 15 residues in the CDR3. The germline gives CDR1 SGHNT, CDR2 YYREEE (reference sequence). The chain's CDR3 is CASTGQGPNTGELFF. The CDR3 nucleotides read TGTGCCAGCACGGGACAGGGCCCGAACACCGGGGAGCTGTTTTTT.

The chain couples TRBV15 to TRBJ2-7; D is possibly TRBD2 (6 bases). Germline V CDR1 and CDR2: LNHNV, YYDKDF (reference sequence). This CDR3 has 15 residues. V lost 2 bases to trimming and J lost 2 bases, with 13 bases between them. The CDR3 here is CATSRSASVPYEQYF. The CDR3 region has the DNA TGTGCCACCAGCAGATCCGCTAGCGTGCCCTACGAGCAGTACTTC.

V and J are TRBV19 and TRBJ1-2, with a tentative D call TRBD1 (6 bases). Trimming cost V 6 bases and J 4 bases, with 12 bases left between them. This CDR3 region has 13 residues. Germline values: CDR1 LNHDA, CDR2 SQIVND (reference sequence). The CDR3 bases are TGTGCCAGTAGGCTGACAGGTCTCTATGGCTACACCTTC. Translation: CASRLTGLYGYTF.

The chain has TRBV29-1 and TRBJ2-7; TRBD2 agrees at 10 bases. V trimming: 4 bases; J trimming: 6 bases; junction bases outside the gene matches: 9. CDR1 and CDR2 from the germline V gene are SQVTM and ANQGSEA. CDR3 length equals 14 residues. This chain's CDR3 is CSVVSLAGVGEQYF. Here the CDR3 DNA reads TGCAGCGTTGTGAGCCTAGCGGGAGTAGGCGAGCAGTACTTC.

The chain couples TRBV30 to TRBJ2-3; the D is unclear. Trimming shortened V by 6 bases and J by 5 bases, and 12 bases separated the two germline ends. The CDR3 sequence is 12 residues long. The germline V gene encodes CDR1 GTSNPN and CDR2 SVGIG (reference sequence). The DNA for the CDR3 is TGTGCCTGCCCGAGTGTTAAAGATACGCAGTATTTT. It codes for CACPSVKDTQYF.

The J gene is TRBJ1-5, the V gene TRBV27; D may be TRBD1 (5 bases). The CDR3 contains 15 residues. V was clipped by 6 bases and J by 8 bases, with 20 bases between them. Germline V lookup: CDR1 MNHEY, CDR2 SMNVEV (reference sequence). The CDR3 region has the DNA TGTGCCAGCAGCCCCAGTGGGGCAGGAGGGAAGCCCCAGCATTTT. Translated: CASSPSGAGGKPQHF.

V is TRBV7-9 and J is TRBJ2-1; 7 nucleotides line up with TRBD2. CDR3 length: 13 residues. V shed 4 bases and J 11 bases; nucleotides not matched to a gene: 8. Looked up from germline, CDR1 is SEHNR and CDR2 is FQNEAQ (reference sequence). This chain's CDR3 is CASSSTAGRKQFF. CDR3 nucleotides: TGTGCCAGCAGCTCGACAGCGGGACGAAAGCAGTTCTTC.

This chain joins TRBV14 and TRBJ2-5; D is perhaps TRBD2 (5 bases). The CDR3 is made up of 14 amino acids. CDR1 SGHDN and CDR2 FVKESK come from the germline V gene. Trimming left V 1 base short and J 5 bases short, with 11 bases between. Here the CDR3 reads CASSQVLARETQYF. Here the CDR3 DNA reads TGTGCCAGCAGCCAAGTCCTAGCCCGGGAGACCCAGTACTTC. Full variable domain (outside the CDR3, taken from reference TRBV14 and TRBJ2-5): EAGVTQFPSHSVIEKGQTVTLRCDPISGHDNLYWYRRVMGKEIKFLLHFVKESKQDESGMPNNRFLAERTGGTYSTLKVQPAELEDSGVYFCASSQVLARETQYFGPGTRLLVL.

The V call is TRBV5-4, the J call TRBJ2-5; no firm D call. V was clipped by 0 bases and J by 4 bases, with 10 bases between them. This CDR3 is built from 14 residues. Looked up from germline, CDR1 is SGHNT and CDR2 is YYREEE (reference sequence). The CDR3 here is CASSLARLRETQYF. The DNA of the CDR3 is TGTGCCAGCAGCTTGGCCCGACTGCGAGAGACCCAGTACTTC.

CDR3 DNA sequence: TGTGCCAGTAGTATTGGAGGTTTTTTGTCCTACAATGAGCAGTTCTTC. Amino acids: CASSIGGFLSYNEQFF. The chain employs TRBV19 and TRBJ2-1, with D possibly TRBD2 on 5 matching bases. Germline V gives CDR1 LNHDA, CDR2 SQIVND (reference sequence). Trimming shortened V by 3 bases and J by 1 base, and 13 bases separated the two germline ends. This CDR3 comprises 16 residues.

The V and J genes are TRBV19 and TRBJ2-7; D uncertain. Germline values: CDR1 LNHDA, CDR2 SQIVND (reference sequence). Trimming left V 6 bases short and J 1 base short, with 7 bases between. This CDR3 is 12 amino acids long. The CDR3 loop reads CASRSNSYEQYF. DNA for the CDR3: TGTGCCAGTAGGAGTAATTCCTACGAGCAGTACTTC.

The rearrangement joins TRBV9 to TRBJ2-5; 9 positions match TRBD1. The junction had 3 bases not matched to a gene; V was cut back by 1 base and J by 2 bases. The germline V gene encodes CDR1 SGDLS and CDR2 YYNGEE. The CDR3 runs to 15 residues. CDR3 loop: CASSVQTGGQETQYF. Written as DNA, the CDR3 is TGTGCCAGCAGCGTACAGACAGGGGGGCAAGAGACCCAGTACTTC.

J is TRBJ1-2 and V is TRBV5-6, with TRBD1 identical over 9 bases. CDR3 length: 16 amino acids. Per the germline V gene, CDR1 is SGHDT and CDR2 is YYEEEE. The V and J ends lost 3 bases and 3 bases, in that order; junction bases with no gene match: 9. This CDR3 reads CASSWAGTGRHYGYTF. CDR3 nucleotides: TGTGCCAGCAGCTGGGCGGGGACAGGGAGACACTATGGCTACACCTTC.

The rearrangement joins TRBV27 to TRBJ1-4; a possible D gene is TRBD1 (6 bases). The CDR3 loop spans 14 amino acids. Trimming took 5 bases from V and 5 from J, leaving 12 bases between them. CDR1 is MNHEY and CDR2 is SMNVEV in the germline V gene (reference sequence). CDR3 in DNA: TGTGCCAGCAGTGGGGGCGTTAGGAATGAAAAACTGTTTTTT. The encoded protein is CASSGGVRNEKLFF. Full variable domain (missing parts from reference TRBV27 and TRBJ1-4): EAQVTQNPRYLITVTGKKLTVTCSQNMNHEYMSWYRQDPGLGLRQIYYSMNVEVTDKGDVPEGYKVSRKEKRNFPLILESPSPNQTSLYFCASSGGVRNEKLFFGSGTQLSVL.

This clone was found once. CDR3 sequence (DNA): TGTGCCAGCAGCGTAAATCAGACTAGCGGGAATCAGTACAATGAGCAGTTCTTC. Protein product: CASSVNQTSGNQYNEQFF. The chain recombines TRBV9 with TRBJ2-1; 11 bases are a match to TRBD2. CDR1 and CDR2 from the germline V gene are SGDLS and YYNGEE. The CDR3 loop spans 18 amino acids. J gave up 4 bases and V 1 base, and 10 bases lay outside the gene matches.

The chain combines TRBV27 with TRBJ1-1; TRBD1 might be the D (5 bases). Germline CDR1 is MNHEY and CDR2 is SMNVEV (reference sequence). Trimming left V 2 bases short and J 2 bases short, with 12 bases between. The CDR3 runs 15 residues. Written as DNA, the CDR3 is TGTGCCAGCAGTTTAGTAGCAGGGACTAACACTGAAGCTTTCTTT. Protein: CASSLVAGTNTEAFF.

The chain has TRBV5-1 and TRBJ2-5; TRBD2 aligns across 7 bases. The CDR3 has 16 amino acids. Trimming at V came to 1 base and at J to 2 bases, leaving 8 bases not matched to a gene. Germline values: CDR1 SGHRS, CDR2 YFSETQ. This chain's CDR3 is CASSLTSAWIQETQYF. DNA of the CDR3: TGCGCCAGCAGCTTGACTAGCGCATGGATACAAGAGACCCAGTACTTC.

This rearrangement joins TRBV7-9 to TRBJ2-7, with 10 positions matching TRBD2. With 5 bases clipped from V and 2 bases from J, the junction kept 6 bases outside the gene matches. Germline CDR1 is SEHNR and CDR2 is FQNEAQ (reference sequence). This CDR3 comprises 15 residues. The CDR3 sequence: CASSPASGSTYEQYF. CDR3 in DNA: TGTGCCAGCAGCCCTGCTAGCGGGAGCACCTACGAGCAGTACTTC.